Reported below is one TCR beta chain. This entry comes from a study of T cell changes during pregnancy in multiple sclerosis. Measured with immunoSEQ multiplex PCR; TCRdb has only the in-frame clones, and not every one. The repertoire has approximately 100,000 clones, 90% to 95% of them found once; the top ten carry around 0.96%. Sequencing used peripheral blood, obtained before pregnancy. This receptor was obtained from a female donor with multiple sclerosis, enrolled in a pregnancy study.

CDR3 nucleotide sequence: TGTGCCAGCAGTGTGACAGGGGGGGAAGACGAGCAGTACTTC. Encoded protein: CASSVTGGEDEQYF. The chain couples TRBV2 to TRBJ2-7, with 9 bases fitting TRBD1. Germline V gene sequence: CDR1 SNHLY, CDR2 FYNNEI. With V trimmed by 4 bases and J by 5 bases, 6 bases remained unmatched. This CDR3 comprises 14 residues. Full variable domain (missing parts from reference TRBV2 and TRBJ2-7): EPEVTQTPSHQVTQMGQEVILRCVPISNHLYFYWYRQILGQKVEFLVSFYNNEISEKSEIFDDQFSVERPDGSNFTLKIRSTKLEDSAMYFCASSVTGGEDEQYFGPGTRLTVT.